One and the same sample provided the 5 T cell receptor beta chains below, sequenced in a study of blood T cell repertoires in COVID-19. Profiling relied on immunoSEQ multiplex PCR, and the TCRdb table lists in-frame clones only, not all of them. The sample includes about 140,000 clones, about 76% of them seen just once. Sequenced input: peripheral blood. These receptors all come from a woman aged 55-70 years with active or convalescent COVID-19.

V gene TRBV7-9 combines with J gene TRBJ2-1; 8 bases line up with TRBD2. Germline CDR1 reads SEHNR; CDR2 reads FQNEAQ (reference sequence). V lost 5 bases, J lost 7 bases, and 10 bases stayed unmatched. The CDR3 sequence is 15 residues long. The chain's CDR3 is CASSPAGARGNEQFF. The CDR3 nucleotides read TGTGCCAGCAGCCCAGCGGGAGCTAGAGGGAATGAGCAGTTCTTC.

DNA for the CDR3: TGTGCCAGCAGCGCGGAGACTAGCGGGTACAATGAGCAGTTCTTC. Residues: CASSAETSGYNEQFF. This rearrangement joins TRBV7-8 to TRBJ2-1; 10 bases map to TRBD2. CDR1 is SGHVS, CDR2 FQNEAQ, per germline. Losses at the gene ends were 5 bases for V and 4 bases for J; bases not matched to a gene: 5. The CDR3 has 15 residues.

This clone appeared a few times. The sample has other DNA sequences that encode this CDR3 too. The rearrangement joins TRBV18 to TRBJ1-4; D gene uncertain. Germline CDR1 is KGHSH and CDR2 is LQKENI. V lost 2 bases to trimming and J lost 5 bases, with 9 bases between them. The CDR3 consists of 14 residues. The CDR3 DNA is TGTGCCAGCTCACCAGGCCGGGAAAATGAAAAACTGTTTTTT. Amino acid sequence: CASSPGRENEKLFF.

The chain combines TRBV27 with TRBJ1-1; 7 bases are shared with TRBD1. Germline V CDR1 and CDR2: MNHEY, SMNVEV (reference sequence). The CDR3 loop spans 14 amino acids. The V segment lost 8 bases and the J segment 5 bases; nucleotides outside the gene matches: 11. In DNA form, the CDR3 reads TGTGCCAGCTCCAACCAATACAGGGGAACTGAAGCTTTCTTT. Protein product: CASSNQYRGTEAFF.

The chain couples TRBV4-3 to TRBJ1-1; no reliable D call. Looked up from germline, CDR1 is LGHNA and CDR2 is YSLEER. Trimming removed 0 bases at V and 0 bases at J, with 11 bases between. CDR3 size: 16 residues. CDR3 in amino acids: CASSQEPGLLNTEAFF. CDR3 nucleotides: TGCGCCAGCAGCCAAGAGCCCGGACTGCTGAACACTGAAGCTTTCTTT.